This TCR beta chain was recorded in a study of cytomegalovirus exposure and HLA in healthy donors. Notes on this clone: Other DNA sequences within the sample encode an identical CDR3.

Amplification used 60 Vbeta primers and 13 Jbeta primers. Profiled with immunoSEQ multiplex PCR; TCRdb holds only in-frame clones, not every one. The sample yields more than 80,000 clones, about two thirds seen once. V lost 0 bases, J lost 4 bases, and 9 bases lay in between. CDR1 is SGDLS and CDR2 is YYNGEE in the germline V gene. The CDR3 length is 14 residues. The chain joins TRBV9 to TRBJ2-3; the D is unclear. The clonotype comes from a female donor in good health and CMV-seronegative. The sequencing sample was made of PBMCs. The chain's CDR3 is CASSVATRADTQYF. CDR3 DNA sequence: TGTGCCAGCAGCGTAGCGACAAGAGCAGATACGCAGTATTTT.